The entry below describes one T cell receptor (beta chain). These data are taken from a study of PD-L1 blockade in urothelial cancer. The overall study: Male sex and bladder-origin urothelial cancer characterized about 90% of the 29 patients. After treatment start, blood was analyzed at 3 weeks (second dose) and at 6 weeks.

Generated by immunoSEQ multiplex PCR, the TCRdb table keeps only in-frame clones and is missing some. The sample includes tens of thousands of clones, over 80% of them seen just once. The CDR3 runs 16 residues. Germline assignment: CDR1 SGHAT and CDR2 FQNNGV. V lost 0 bases and J 5 bases, leaving 13 bases between the germline ends. Source: PBMCs, taken around atezolizumab (anti-PD-L1) treatment. This chain connects TRBV11-2 to TRBJ2-2; D gene unclear. The sequence derives from a man in his sixties or seventies with urothelial cancer. CDR3 nucleotides: TGTGCCAGCAGCTTAGAGGGCAGGCACTCTACCGGGGAGCTGTTTTTT. Translation: CASSLEGRHSTGELFF.